Considering frequency, the clone carrying this T cell receptor (beta chain) is medium-sized. Some 39,000 genome equivalents of blood DNA were amplified for TRB. Germline assignment: CDR1 LNHNV and CDR2 YYDKDF (reference sequence). The CDR3 spans 15 residues. This sample was taken from a study of T cell clusters in autoimmune cytopenias. One tube held mixed TRB-A and TRB-B primer pools for touch-down PCR. TCRdb re-called the multiplex PCR reads and catalogs CDR3 proteins one per entry, DNA excluded. Its listing shows 8,300 or so distinct CDR3 sequences. This sequence joins TRBV15 and TRBJ1-2. Sequencing was performed on peripheral blood. The receptor's source is a human donor with an autoimmune cytopenia or autoimmune hepatitis (not recorded which). The CDR3 loop reads CATSLFGSSDWGYTF. Using reference TRBV15 and TRBJ1-2 for the parts outside the CDR3, the full variable domain is DAMVIQNPRYQVTQFGKPVTLSCSQTLNHNVMYWYQQKSSQAPKLLFHYYDKDFNNEADTPDNFQSRRPNTSFCFLDIRSPGLGDTAMYLCATSLFGSSDWGYTFGSGTRLTVV.